Listed here are 26 T cell receptor beta chains from one sample, sequenced in a study of tumour-infiltrating T cells in Burkitt lymphoma. The repertoire was sequenced with immunoSEQ multiplex PCR; TCRdb's copy has only in-frame clones and lacks some. Of some 2,300 clones in the sample, about 14% were seen once. The sample consisted of tumor tissue. These TCRs come from a human donor with Burkitt lymphoma.

J is TRBJ2-2 and V is TRBV2; 10 nucleotides agree with TRBD2. The CDR3 sequence is 16 residues long. Unmatched junction bases numbered 13, after V lost 11 bases and J lost 4 bases. Germline CDR1 is SNHLY and CDR2 is FYNNEI. The CDR3 DNA reads as TGTGCCGGTACAAAGGGGCTAGCGGGGGCCACCGGGGAGCTGTTTTTT. Amino acid sequence: CAGTKGLAGATGELFF.

This clone was detected only a few times. The chain joins TRBV11-2 to TRBJ2-7, with 7 bases aligning to TRBD2. This CDR3 comprises 14 residues. Germline V gene data show CDR1 as SGHAT and CDR2 as FQNNGV. V shed 5 bases, J shed 9 bases, and the junction held 13 bases outside the gene matches. CDR3 coding DNA: TGTGCCAGCAGCCTCTGGGGGGGAGCTACGAGGCAGTACTTC. Protein product: CASSLWGGATRQYF. The whole variable domain, filled in from reference TRBV11-2 and TRBJ2-7, reads EAGVAQSPRYKIIEKRQSVAFWCNPISGHATLYWYQQILGQGPKLLIQFQNNGVVDDSQLPKDRFSAERLKGVDSTLKIQPAKLEDSAVYLCASSLWGGATRQYFGPGTRLTVT.

This clone occurred a few times. J is TRBJ1-1 and V is TRBV5-1; TRBD1 matches 7 bases. CDR1 is SGHRS, CDR2 YFSETQ, per germline. The CDR3 covers 15 residues. J gave up 10 bases and V 0 bases, and 12 bases lay outside the gene matches. For the CDR3, the DNA is TGCGCCAGCAGCTTGGGGGGAACGACGGCAGGGGGAGCTTTCTTT. Translated: CASSLGGTTAGGAFF. Using reference TRBV5-1 and TRBJ1-1 for the parts outside the CDR3, the full variable domain is KAGVTQTPRYLIKTRGQQVTLSCSPISGHRSVSWYQQTPGQGLQFLFEYFSETQRNKGNFPGRFSGRQFSNSRSEMNVSTLELGDSALYLCASSLGGTTAGGAFFGQGTRLTVV.

The J gene is TRBJ2-1, the V gene TRBV27, with D perhaps given as TRBD1 or TRBD2 (6 bases each). Trimming took 6 bases from V and 6 from J, leaving 18 bases between them. Germline CDR1 reads MNHEY; CDR2 reads SMNVEV (reference sequence). The CDR3 is 15 residues long. CDR3 amino acids: CASRGLGGIGNEQFF. The CDR3 nucleotides are TGTGCCAGCAGAGGTCTAGGGGGGATAGGCAATGAGCAGTTCTTC.

The rearrangement links TRBV6-4 to TRBJ2-3; 8 bases agree with TRBD2. CDR3 length: 16 amino acids. The germline CDR1 and CDR2 sequences are MRHNA and SNTAGT. With 0 bases clipped from V and 0 bases from J, the junction kept 2 bases outside the gene matches. The CDR3 region has the DNA TGTGCCAGCAGTGACTCAGCGGGGGCTAGCACAGATACGCAGTATTTT. It yields the protein CASSDSAGASTDTQYF.

V usage is TRBV4-1 and J usage is TRBJ1-1; weak D call: TRBD1 (6 bases). The CDR3 consists of 17 residues. The V gene's germline CDR1 is MGHRA and CDR2 YSYEKL. V lost 3 bases, J lost 4 bases, and 21 bases lay in between. Here the CDR3 reads CASSHNRQGLSVTEAFF. In DNA, the CDR3 is TGCGCCAGCAGCCATAATCGTCAGGGGCTATCGGTCACTGAAGCTTTCTTT.

The chain couples TRBV6-5 to TRBJ1-2; D is uncertain. The CDR3 runs to 15 residues. CDR1 is MNHEY and CDR2 is SVGAGI in the germline V gene. V lost 6 bases to trimming and J lost 8 bases, with 22 bases between them. The CDR3 DNA reads TGTGCCAGCAGCTATTGGCCGGAGGACTTCGAAGGCTACACCTTC. It yields the protein CASSYWPEDFEGYTF.

The chain joins TRBV28 to TRBJ2-7; no firm D call. Germline assignment: CDR1 MDHEN and CDR2 SYDVKM. The CDR3 is 13 amino acids. The V end lost 5 bases, the J end lost 7 bases, and 15 bases lay between the germline ends. The CDR3 region has the DNA TGTGCCAGCAGTATCGTCCCCCTCAGAGAGCAGTACTTC. Its translation is CASSIVPLREQYF.

The chain links TRBV13 to TRBJ2-1, with 9 bases that match TRBD2. This CDR3 has 18 residues. After removal of 5 bases from V and 4 bases from J, the junction contained 15 bases not matched to a gene. Germline assignment: CDR1 PRHDT and CDR2 FYEKMQ (reference sequence). DNA of the CDR3: TGTGCCAGCAGCCGAACCTCCGGGACTAGCATTTGGTACAATGAGCAGTTCTTC. This codes for CASSRTSGTSIWYNEQFF.

This clone occurred once. J is TRBJ1-4 and V is TRBV18; D uncertain. The V gene's germline CDR1 is KGHSH and CDR2 LQKENI. The CDR3 extends over 15 amino acids. V lost 2 bases, J lost 0 bases, and 7 bases lay in between. CDR3: CASSPFETTNEKLFF. The CDR3 bases are TGTGCCAGCTCACCATTCGAGACAACTAATGAAAAACTGTTTTTT.

A few counts support this clone. The rearrangement uses TRBV2 and TRBJ2-7; TRBD2 matches at 7 bases. With 4 bases clipped from V and 4 bases from J, the junction kept 1 base outside the gene matches. The CDR3 sequence is 12 residues long. The germline gives CDR1 SNHLY, CDR2 FYNNEI. CDR3 in amino acids: CASSVLAYEQYF. For the CDR3, the DNA is TGTGCCAGCAGTGTACTAGCGTACGAGCAGTACTTC. The full variable domain, rest sourced from reference TRBV2 and TRBJ2-7, is EPEVTQTPSHQVTQMGQEVILRCVPISNHLYFYWYRQILGQKVEFLVSFYNNEISEKSEIFDDQFSVERPDGSNFTLKIRSTKLEDSAMYFCASSVLAYEQYFGPGTRLTVT.

CDR3 amino acids: CATYELHTQYF. CDR3 in DNA: TGTGCCACCTACGAGCTTCATACGCAGTATTTT. The chain recombines TRBV6-6 with TRBJ2-3; the D is unclear. This CDR3 is 11 amino acids long. Trimming cost V 10 bases and J 7 bases, with 12 bases left between them. Germline CDR1 is MNHNY and CDR2 is SVGAGI (reference sequence).

The chain links TRBV18 to TRBJ2-2, with unresolved D. Trimming removed 1 base at V and 6 bases at J, with 6 bases between. The CDR3 has 13 residues. CDR1 and CDR2 (germline): KGHSH, LQKENI. CDR3 region: CASSPLVPGELFF. The CDR3 DNA reads TGTGCCAGCTCACCACTAGTCCCCGGGGAGCTGTTTTTT.

The sample holds one count of this clone. This chain connects TRBV5-1 to TRBJ1-2; D gene uncertain. The CDR3 is made up of 15 amino acids. Trimming shortened V by 0 bases and J by 2 bases, and 11 bases separated the two germline ends. Germline V gene data show CDR1 as SGHRS and CDR2 as YFSETQ. CDR3 DNA sequence: TGCGCCAGCAGCTTGGATGGCAGATCAAACTATGGCTACACCTTC. Its translation is CASSLDGRSNYGYTF.

This clone was found a few times. V is TRBV29-1 and J is TRBJ2-7; D possibly matches TRBD1 or TRBD2 (5 bases each). With 5 bases removed from V and 1 base from J, the gap between germline ends came to 9 bases. CDR3 length: 12 amino acids. Germline-derived CDR1 and CDR2 are SQVTM and ANQGSEA. CDR3 loop: CSVRDGSYEQYF. The CDR3 DNA reads TGCAGCGTTCGGGACGGATCCTACGAGCAGTACTTC.

This clone was counted between two and nine times. The CDR3 DNA follows: TGTGCCAGCAGCTTATACCAGGGGATAGGCAATCAGCCCCAGCATTTT. It encodes CASSLYQGIGNQPQHF. The genes are TRBV5-6 and TRBJ1-5, with a possible D match to TRBD1 (6 bases). Germline CDR1 reads SGHDT; CDR2 reads YYEEEE. Trimming took 2 bases from V and 2 from J, leaving 14 bases between them. The CDR3 runs 16 residues.

This clone was seen only a few times. V gene TRBV10-2 combines with J gene TRBJ2-3; 7 bases are shared with TRBD2. Trimming cost V 0 bases and J 0 bases; bases outside gene matches: 9. Germline lookup yields CDR1 WSHSY and CDR2 SAAADI. The CDR3 loop spans 18 amino acids. The CDR3 DNA is TGCGCCAGCAGTGAGTCTCCACTAGCGCCGAGCAGCACAGATACGCAGTATTTT. This encodes CASSESPLAPSSTDTQYF.

The chain joins TRBV27 to TRBJ2-1, with a possible D match to TRBD2 (5 bases). V lost 5 bases to trimming and J lost 7 bases, with 9 bases between them. Germline lookup yields CDR1 MNHEY and CDR2 SMNVEV (reference sequence). This CDR3 has 12 residues. Here the CDR3 DNA reads TGTGCCAGCAGTGCCCCGGGGAATGAGCAGTTCTTC. Its protein product is CASSAPGNEQFF.

The sample holds a few counts of this clone. V usage is TRBV27 and J usage is TRBJ1-2, with 10 positions matching TRBD1. CDR3 length: 13 residues. The ends lost 5 bases at V and 4 bases at J; junction bases unmatched: 1. The germline gives CDR1 MNHEY, CDR2 SMNVEV (reference sequence). Here the CDR3 DNA reads TGTGCCAGCAGTGGACAGGGGGGCTATGGCTACACCTTC. Amino acids: CASSGQGGYGYTF.

The chain combines TRBV7-8 with TRBJ2-1; TRBD1 agrees at 7 bases. After removal of 5 bases from V and 6 bases from J, the junction contained 7 bases not matched to a gene. From germline, CDR1 is SGHVS and CDR2 FQNEAQ. The CDR3 sequence is 14 residues long. The CDR3 region is CASSPDTGANEQFF. The CDR3, as DNA: TGTGCCAGCAGCCCCGACACAGGGGCCAATGAGCAGTTCTTC.

This clone has a handful of counts. This chain links TRBV9 with TRBJ2-6, with D hard to call. Trimming removed 0 bases at V and 0 bases at J, with 4 bases between. The CDR3 contains 15 residues. Germline CDR1 reads SGDLS; CDR2 reads YYNGEE. The CDR3 sequence is CASSVVGSGANVLTF. The CDR3 DNA sequence: TGTGCCAGCAGCGTAGTAGGCTCTGGGGCCAACGTCCTGACTTTC.

This clone occurred a few times. The V gene is TRBV5-1, the J gene TRBJ2-7, with a weak D call TRBD1 (5 bases). The germline V gene has CDR1 SGHRS and CDR2 YFSETQ. This CDR3 has 16 residues. The germline V and J ends were trimmed by 2 bases and 0 bases, with 15 bases remaining between them. The CDR3: CASSFSPQGSSYEQYF. The CDR3 DNA follows: TGCGCCAGCAGCTTCTCCCCCCAGGGAAGCTCCTACGAGCAGTACTTC.

The chain employs TRBV7-9 and TRBJ2-7; 11 nucleotides agree with TRBD1. The germline V gene has CDR1 SEHNR and CDR2 FQNEAQ (reference sequence). V was pared by 4 bases and J by 3 bases, with 5 bases of the junction left unmatched. This CDR3 spans 15 amino acids. CDR3 region: CASSSRTGGIYEQYF. The CDR3 DNA is TGTGCCAGCAGCTCTCGGACAGGGGGCATCTACGAGCAGTACTTC.

V usage is TRBV13 and J usage is TRBJ1-4; TRBD1 aligns across 8 bases. This CDR3 has 16 amino acids. The V gene end was trimmed by 6 bases and the J gene end by 8 bases; junction bases not matched to a gene: 14. The germline V gene encodes CDR1 PRHDT and CDR2 FYEKMQ (reference sequence). In DNA, the CDR3 is TGTGCCAGCAGTCGGATTACAGGGGGATCGGTCGAAAAACTGTTTTTT. Its translation: CASSRITGGSVEKLFF. Combining the CDR3 with reference TRBV13 and TRBJ1-4 gives the whole variable domain AAGVIQSPRHLIKEKRETATLKCYPIPRHDTVYWYQQGPGQDPQFLISFYEKMQSDKGSIPDRFSAQQFSDYHSELNMSSLELGDSALYFCASSRITGGSVEKLFFGSGTQLSVL.

Only a few counts were recorded for this clone. CDR3 protein: CASSLMGQGPNGGELFF. The DNA of the CDR3 is TGTGCCAGCAGTTTAATGGGGCAGGGGCCAAACGGCGGGGAGCTGTTTTTT. The genes are TRBV28 and TRBJ2-2, with D possibly TRBD1 on 6 matching bases. The CDR3 length is 17 residues. Germline V gives CDR1 MDHEN, CDR2 SYDVKM. Trimming shortened V by 2 bases and J by 7 bases, and 20 bases separated the two germline ends. Full variable domain (missing parts from reference TRBV28 and TRBJ2-2): DVKVTQSSRYLVKRTGEKVFLECVQDMDHENMFWYRQDPGLGLRLIYFSYDVKMKEKGDIPEGYSVSREKKERFSLILESASTNQTSMYLCASSLMGQGPNGGELFFGEGSRLTVL.

V gene TRBV5-1 combines with J gene TRBJ2-3; D possibly corresponds to TRBD1 (5 bases). The CDR3 covers 13 residues. Germline-derived CDR1 and CDR2 are SGHRS and YFSETQ. V gave up 6 bases and J gave up 6 bases, with 14 bases separating them. CDR3 nucleotide sequence: TGCGCCAGCAAGAACAGGAGTCTTGATACGCAGTATTTT. This translates into CASKNRSLDTQYF.